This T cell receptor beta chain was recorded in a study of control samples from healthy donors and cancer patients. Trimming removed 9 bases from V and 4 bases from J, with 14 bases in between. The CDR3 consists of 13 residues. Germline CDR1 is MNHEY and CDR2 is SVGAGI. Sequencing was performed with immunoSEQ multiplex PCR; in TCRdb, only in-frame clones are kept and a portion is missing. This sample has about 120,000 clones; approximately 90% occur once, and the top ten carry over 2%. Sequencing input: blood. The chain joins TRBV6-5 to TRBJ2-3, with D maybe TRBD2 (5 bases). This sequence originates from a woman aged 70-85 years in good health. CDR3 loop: CASRPSGSDTQYF. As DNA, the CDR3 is TGTGCCAGTCGACCCTCGGGGTCAGATACGCAGTATTTT.